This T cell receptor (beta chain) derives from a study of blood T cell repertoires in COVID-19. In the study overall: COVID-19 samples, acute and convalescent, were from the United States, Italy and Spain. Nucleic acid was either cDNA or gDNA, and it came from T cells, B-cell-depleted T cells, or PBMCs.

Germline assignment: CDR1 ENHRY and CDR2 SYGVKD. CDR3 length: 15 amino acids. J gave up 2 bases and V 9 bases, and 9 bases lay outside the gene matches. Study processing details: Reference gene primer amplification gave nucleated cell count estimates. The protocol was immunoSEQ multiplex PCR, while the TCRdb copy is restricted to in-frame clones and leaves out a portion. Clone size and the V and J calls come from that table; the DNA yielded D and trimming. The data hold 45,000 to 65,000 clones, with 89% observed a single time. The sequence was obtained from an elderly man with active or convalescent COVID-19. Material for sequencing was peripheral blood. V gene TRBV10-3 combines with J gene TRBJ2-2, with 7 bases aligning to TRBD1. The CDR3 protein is CAIPQGYVNTGELFF. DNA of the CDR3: TGTGCCATTCCACAGGGGTACGTCAACACCGGGGAGCTGTTTTTT.